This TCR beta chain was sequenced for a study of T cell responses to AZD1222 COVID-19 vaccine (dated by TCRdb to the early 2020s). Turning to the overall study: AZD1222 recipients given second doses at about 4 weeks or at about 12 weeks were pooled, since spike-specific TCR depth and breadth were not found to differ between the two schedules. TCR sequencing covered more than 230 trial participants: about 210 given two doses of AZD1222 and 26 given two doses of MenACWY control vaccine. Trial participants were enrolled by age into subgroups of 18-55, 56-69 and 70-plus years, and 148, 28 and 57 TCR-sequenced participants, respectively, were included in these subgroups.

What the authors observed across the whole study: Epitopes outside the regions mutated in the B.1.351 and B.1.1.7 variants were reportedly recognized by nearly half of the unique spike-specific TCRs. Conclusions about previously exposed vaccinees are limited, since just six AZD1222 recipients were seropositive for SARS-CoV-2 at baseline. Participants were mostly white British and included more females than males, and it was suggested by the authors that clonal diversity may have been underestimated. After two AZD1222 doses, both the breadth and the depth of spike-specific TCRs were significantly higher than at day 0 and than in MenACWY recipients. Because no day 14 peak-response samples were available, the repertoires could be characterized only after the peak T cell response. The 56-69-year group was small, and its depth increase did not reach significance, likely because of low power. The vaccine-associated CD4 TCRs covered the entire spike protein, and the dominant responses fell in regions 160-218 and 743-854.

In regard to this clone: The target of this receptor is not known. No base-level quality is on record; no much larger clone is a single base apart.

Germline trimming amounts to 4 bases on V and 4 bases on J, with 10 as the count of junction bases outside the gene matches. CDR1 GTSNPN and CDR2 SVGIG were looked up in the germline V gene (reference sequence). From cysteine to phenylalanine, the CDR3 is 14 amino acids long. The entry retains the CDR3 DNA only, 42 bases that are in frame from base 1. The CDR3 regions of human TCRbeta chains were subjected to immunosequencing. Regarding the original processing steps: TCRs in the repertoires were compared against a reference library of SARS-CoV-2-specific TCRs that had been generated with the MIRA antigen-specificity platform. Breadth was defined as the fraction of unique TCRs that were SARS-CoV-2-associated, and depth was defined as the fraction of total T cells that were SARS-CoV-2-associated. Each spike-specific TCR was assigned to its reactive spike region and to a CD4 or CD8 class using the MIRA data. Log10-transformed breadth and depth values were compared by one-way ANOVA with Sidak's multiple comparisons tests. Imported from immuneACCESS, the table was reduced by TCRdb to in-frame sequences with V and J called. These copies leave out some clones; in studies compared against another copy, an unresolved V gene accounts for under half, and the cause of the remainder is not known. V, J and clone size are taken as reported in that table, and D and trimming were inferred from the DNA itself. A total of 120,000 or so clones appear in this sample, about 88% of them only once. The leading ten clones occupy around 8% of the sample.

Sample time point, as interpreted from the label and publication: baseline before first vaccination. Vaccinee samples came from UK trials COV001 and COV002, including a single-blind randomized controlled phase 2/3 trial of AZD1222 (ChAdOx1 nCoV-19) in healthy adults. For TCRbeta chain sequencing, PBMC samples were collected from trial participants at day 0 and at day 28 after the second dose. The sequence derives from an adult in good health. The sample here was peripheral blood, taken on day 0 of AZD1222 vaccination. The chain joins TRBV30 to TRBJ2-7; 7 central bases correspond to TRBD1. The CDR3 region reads CAWNIPGQHYEQYF. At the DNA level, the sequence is TGTGCCTGGAACATCCCGGGACAGCATTACGAGCAGTACTTC. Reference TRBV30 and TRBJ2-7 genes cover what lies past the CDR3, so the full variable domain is SQTIHQWPATLVQPVGSPLSLECTVEGTSNPNLYWYRQAAGRGLQLLFYSVGIGQISSEVPQNLSASRPQDRQFILSSKKLLLSDSGFYLCAWNIPGQHYEQYFGPGTRLTVT.